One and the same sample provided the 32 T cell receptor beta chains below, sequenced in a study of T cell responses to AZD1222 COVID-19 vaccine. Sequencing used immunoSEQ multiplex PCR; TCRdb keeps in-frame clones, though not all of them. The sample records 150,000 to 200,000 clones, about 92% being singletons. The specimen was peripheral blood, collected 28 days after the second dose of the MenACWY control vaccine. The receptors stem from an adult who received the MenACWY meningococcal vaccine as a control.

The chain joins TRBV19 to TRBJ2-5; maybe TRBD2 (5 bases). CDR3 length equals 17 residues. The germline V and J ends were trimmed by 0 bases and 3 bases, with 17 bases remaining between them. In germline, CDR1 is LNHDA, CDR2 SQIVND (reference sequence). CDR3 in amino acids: CASSIDRAASGEETQYF. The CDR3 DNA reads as TGTGCCAGTAGTATAGATCGCGCGGCGAGCGGAGAAGAGACCCAGTACTTC.

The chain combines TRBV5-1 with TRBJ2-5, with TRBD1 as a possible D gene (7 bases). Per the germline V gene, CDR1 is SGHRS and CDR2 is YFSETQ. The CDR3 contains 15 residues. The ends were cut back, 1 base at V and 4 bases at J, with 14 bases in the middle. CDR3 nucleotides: TGCGCCAGCAGCTTGATGCCAGGGGGGTCAGAGACCCAGTACTTC. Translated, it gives CASSLMPGGSETQYF.

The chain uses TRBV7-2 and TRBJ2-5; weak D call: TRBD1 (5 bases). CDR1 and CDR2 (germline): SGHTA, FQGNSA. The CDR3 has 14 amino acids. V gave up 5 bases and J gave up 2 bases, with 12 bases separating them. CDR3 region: CASSPLRGQETQYF. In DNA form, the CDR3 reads TGTGCCAGCAGCCCCCTTAGGGGACAAGAGACCCAGTACTTC.

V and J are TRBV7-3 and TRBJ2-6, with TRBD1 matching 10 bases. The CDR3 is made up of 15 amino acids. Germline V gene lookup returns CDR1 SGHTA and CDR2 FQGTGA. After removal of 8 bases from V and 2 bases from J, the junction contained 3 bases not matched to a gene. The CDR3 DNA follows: TGTGCCAGCGGTGGACAGGGGGCTGGGGCCAACGTCCTGACTTTC. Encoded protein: CASGGQGAGANVLTF. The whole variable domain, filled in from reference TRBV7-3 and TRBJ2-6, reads GAGVSQTPSNKVTEKGKYVELRCDPISGHTALYWYRQSLGQGPEFLIYFQGTGAADDSGLPNDRFFAVRPEGSVSTLKIQRTERGDSAVYLCASGGQGAGANVLTFGAGSRLTVL.

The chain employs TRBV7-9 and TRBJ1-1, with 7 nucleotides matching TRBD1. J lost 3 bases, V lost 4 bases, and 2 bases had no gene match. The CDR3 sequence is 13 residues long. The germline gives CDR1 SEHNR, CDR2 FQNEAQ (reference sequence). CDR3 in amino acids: CASSSRGDTEAFF. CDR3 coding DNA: TGTGCCAGCAGCTCCAGGGGGGACACTGAAGCTTTCTTT.

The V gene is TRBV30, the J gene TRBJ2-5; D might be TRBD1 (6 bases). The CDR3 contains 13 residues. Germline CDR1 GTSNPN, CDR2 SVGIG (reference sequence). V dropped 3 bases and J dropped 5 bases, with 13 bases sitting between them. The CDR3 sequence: CAWSLGALETQYF. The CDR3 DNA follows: TGTGCCTGGAGCCTGGGGGCCTTGGAGACCCAGTACTTC.

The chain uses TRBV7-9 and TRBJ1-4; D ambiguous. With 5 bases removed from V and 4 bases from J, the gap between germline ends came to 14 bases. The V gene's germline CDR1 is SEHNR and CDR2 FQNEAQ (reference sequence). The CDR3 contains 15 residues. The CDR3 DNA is TGTGCCAGCAGCCAACGGACGGGCGGTAATGAAAAACTGTTTTTT. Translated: CASSQRTGGNEKLFF.

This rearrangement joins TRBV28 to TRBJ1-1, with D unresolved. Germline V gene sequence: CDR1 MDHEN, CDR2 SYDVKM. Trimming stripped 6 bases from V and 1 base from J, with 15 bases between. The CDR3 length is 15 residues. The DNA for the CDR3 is TGTGCCAGCAGGTCCCCGGTCAGTCCGAACACTGAAGCTTTCTTT. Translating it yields CASRSPVSPNTEAFF.

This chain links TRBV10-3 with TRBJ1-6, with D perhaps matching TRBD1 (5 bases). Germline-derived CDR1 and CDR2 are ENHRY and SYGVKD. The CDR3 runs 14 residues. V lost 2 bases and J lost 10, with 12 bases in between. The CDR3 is CAISEIGAGSPLHF. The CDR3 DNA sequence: TGTGCCATCAGTGAGATAGGGGCAGGATCACCCCTCCACTTT.

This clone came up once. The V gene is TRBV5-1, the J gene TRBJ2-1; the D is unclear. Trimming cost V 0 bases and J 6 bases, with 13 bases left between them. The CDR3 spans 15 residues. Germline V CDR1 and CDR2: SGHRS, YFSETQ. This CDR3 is CASSLERVQANEQFF. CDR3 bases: TGCGCCAGCAGCTTGGAAAGGGTGCAGGCCAATGAGCAGTTCTTC.

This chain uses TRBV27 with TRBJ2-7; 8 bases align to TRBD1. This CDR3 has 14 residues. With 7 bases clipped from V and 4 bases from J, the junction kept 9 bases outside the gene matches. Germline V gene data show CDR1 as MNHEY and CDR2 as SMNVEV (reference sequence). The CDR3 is CASKLDRGLYEQYF. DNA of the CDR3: TGTGCCAGCAAATTAGACAGGGGTCTTTACGAGCAGTACTTC.

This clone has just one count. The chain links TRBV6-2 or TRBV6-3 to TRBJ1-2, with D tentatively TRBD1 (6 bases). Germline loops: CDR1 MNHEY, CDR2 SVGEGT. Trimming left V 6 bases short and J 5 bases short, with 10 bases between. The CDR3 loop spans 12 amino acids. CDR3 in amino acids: CASSFTGYGYTF. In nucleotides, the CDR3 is TGTGCCAGCAGCTTCACAGGGTATGGCTACACCTTC.

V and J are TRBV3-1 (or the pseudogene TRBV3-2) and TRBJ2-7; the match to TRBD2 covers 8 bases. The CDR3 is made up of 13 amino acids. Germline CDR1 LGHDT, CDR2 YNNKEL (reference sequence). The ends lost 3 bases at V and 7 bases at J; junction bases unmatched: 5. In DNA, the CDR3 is TGTGCCAGCAGCCAGGGGCTAGCGGGTGAGCAGTACTTC. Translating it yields CASSQGLAGEQYF.

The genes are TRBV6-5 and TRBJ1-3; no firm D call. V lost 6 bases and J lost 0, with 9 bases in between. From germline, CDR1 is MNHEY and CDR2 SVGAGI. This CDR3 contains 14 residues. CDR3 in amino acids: CASRLVSSGNTIYF. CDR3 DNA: TGTGCCAGCAGATTAGTTAGCTCTGGAAACACCATATATTTT.

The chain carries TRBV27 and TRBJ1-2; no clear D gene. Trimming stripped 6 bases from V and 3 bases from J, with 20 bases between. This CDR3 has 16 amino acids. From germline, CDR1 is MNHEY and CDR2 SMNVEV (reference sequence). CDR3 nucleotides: TGTGCCAGCAGACCAAGGGTGCAGAGACCCGACTATGGCTACACCTTC. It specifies CASRPRVQRPDYGYTF.

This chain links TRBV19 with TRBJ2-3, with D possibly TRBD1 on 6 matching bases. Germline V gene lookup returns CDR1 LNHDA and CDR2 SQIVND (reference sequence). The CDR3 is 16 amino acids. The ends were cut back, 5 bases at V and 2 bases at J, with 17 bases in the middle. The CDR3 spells CASSVRGIGNTDTQYF. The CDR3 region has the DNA TGTGCCAGTAGTGTGAGGGGGATTGGGAACACAGATACGCAGTATTTT.

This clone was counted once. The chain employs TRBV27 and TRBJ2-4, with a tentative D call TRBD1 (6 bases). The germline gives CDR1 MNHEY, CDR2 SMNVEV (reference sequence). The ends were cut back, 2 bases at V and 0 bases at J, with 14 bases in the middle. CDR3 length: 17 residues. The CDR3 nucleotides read TGTGCCAGCAGTTTAGGCAGGGGTAAAGGAGCCAAAAACATTCAGTACTTC. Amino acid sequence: CASSLGRGKGAKNIQYF.

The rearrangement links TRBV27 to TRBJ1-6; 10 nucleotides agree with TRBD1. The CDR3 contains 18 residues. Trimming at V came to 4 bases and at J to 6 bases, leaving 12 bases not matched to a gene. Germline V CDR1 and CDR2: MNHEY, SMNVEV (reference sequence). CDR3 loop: CASSWESGTGALNSPLHF. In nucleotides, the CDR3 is TGTGCCAGCAGTTGGGAAAGCGGGACAGGGGCGCTTAATTCACCCCTCCACTTT.

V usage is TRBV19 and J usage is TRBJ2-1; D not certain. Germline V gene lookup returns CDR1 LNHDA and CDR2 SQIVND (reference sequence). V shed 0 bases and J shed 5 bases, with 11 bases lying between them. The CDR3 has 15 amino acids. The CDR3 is CASSIEDRPDNEQFF. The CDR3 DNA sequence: TGTGCCAGTAGTATAGAAGATCGACCTGACAATGAGCAGTTCTTC.

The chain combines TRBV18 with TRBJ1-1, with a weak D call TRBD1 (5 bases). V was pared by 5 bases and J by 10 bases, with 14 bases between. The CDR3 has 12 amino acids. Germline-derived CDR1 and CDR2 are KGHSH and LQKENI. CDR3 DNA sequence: TGTGCCAGCTCAATCCCGGCCCAGGGAGCTTTCTTT. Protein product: CASSIPAQGAFF.

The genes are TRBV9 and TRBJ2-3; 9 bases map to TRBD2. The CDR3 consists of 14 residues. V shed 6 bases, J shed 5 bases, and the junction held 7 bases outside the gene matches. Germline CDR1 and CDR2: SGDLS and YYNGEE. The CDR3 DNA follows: TGTGCCAGCAACCTAGCGGGGACGTTAGATACGCAGTATTTT. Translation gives CASNLAGTLDTQYF. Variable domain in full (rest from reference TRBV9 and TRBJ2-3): DSGVTQTPKHLITATGQRVTLRCSPRSGDLSVYWYQQSLDQGLQFLIQYYNGEERAKGNILERFSAQQFPDLHSELNLSSLELGDSALYFCASNLAGTLDTQYFGPGTRLTVL.

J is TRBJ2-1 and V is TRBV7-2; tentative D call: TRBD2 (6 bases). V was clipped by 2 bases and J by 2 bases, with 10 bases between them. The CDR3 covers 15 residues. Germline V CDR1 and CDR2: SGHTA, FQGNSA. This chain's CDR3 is CASSLRDFTYNEQFF. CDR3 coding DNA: TGTGCCAGCAGCTTACGGGACTTTACCTACAATGAGCAGTTCTTC.

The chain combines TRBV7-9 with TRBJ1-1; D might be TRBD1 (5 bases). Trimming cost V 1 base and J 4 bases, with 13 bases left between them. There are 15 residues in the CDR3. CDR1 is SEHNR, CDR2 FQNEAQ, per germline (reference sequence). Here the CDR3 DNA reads TGTGCCAGCAGCTTAGTAACAGGAATAAGCACTGAAGCTTTCTTT. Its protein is CASSLVTGISTEAFF.

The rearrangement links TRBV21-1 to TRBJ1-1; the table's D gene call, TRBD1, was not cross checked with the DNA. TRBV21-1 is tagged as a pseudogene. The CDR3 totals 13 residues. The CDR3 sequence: CASTGTERTEAFF. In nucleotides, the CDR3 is TGTGCCAGCACCGGGACAGAGAGGACTGAAGCTTTCTTT.

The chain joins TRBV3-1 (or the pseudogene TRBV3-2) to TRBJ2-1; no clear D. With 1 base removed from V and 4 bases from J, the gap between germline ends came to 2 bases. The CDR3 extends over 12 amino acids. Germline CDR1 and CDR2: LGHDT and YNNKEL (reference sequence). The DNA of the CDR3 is TGTGCCAGCAGCCAAGGGTACAATGAGCAGTTCTTC. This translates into CASSQGYNEQFF.

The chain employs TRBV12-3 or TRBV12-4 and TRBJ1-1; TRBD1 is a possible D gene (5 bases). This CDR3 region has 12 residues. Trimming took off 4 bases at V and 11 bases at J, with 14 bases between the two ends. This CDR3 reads CASSSLRDRAFF. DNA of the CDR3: TGTGCCAGCAGTTCCCTCCGGGACCGGGCTTTCTTT.

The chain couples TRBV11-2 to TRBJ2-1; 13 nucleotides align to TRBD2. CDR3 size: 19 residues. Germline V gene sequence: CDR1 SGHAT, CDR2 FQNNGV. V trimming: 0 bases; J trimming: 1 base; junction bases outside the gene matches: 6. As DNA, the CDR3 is TGTGCCAGCAGCTTAGATGGACTAGCGGGAGTAAAGTCCTACAATGAGCAGTTCTTC. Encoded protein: CASSLDGLAGVKSYNEQFF.

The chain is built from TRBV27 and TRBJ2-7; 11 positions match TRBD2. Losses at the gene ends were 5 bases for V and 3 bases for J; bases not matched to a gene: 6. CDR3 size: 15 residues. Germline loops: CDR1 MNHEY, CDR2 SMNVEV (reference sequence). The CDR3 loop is CASSPHSGGGYEQYF. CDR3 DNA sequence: TGTGCCAGCAGTCCACATAGCGGGGGGGGCTACGAGCAGTACTTC.

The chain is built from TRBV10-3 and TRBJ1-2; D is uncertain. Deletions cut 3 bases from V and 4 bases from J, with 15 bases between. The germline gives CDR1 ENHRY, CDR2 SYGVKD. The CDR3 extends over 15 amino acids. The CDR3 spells CAISDLSADRYGYTF. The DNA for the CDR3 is TGTGCCATCAGTGATTTGAGCGCGGATCGCTATGGCTACACCTTC.

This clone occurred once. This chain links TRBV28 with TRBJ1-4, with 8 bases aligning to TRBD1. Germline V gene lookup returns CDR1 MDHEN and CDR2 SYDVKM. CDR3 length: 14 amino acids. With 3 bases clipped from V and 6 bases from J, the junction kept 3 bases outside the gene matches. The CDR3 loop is CASSLSGGDEKLFF. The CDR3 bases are TGTGCCAGCAGTTTGTCAGGGGGCGATGAAAAACTGTTTTTT.

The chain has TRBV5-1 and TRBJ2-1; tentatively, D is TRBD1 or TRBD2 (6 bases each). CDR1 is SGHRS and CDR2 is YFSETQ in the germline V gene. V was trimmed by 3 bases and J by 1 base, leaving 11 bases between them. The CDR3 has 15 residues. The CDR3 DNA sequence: TGCGCCAGCAGCTCGAGGGGGGCATCCTACAATGAGCAGTTCTTC. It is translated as CASSSRGASYNEQFF.

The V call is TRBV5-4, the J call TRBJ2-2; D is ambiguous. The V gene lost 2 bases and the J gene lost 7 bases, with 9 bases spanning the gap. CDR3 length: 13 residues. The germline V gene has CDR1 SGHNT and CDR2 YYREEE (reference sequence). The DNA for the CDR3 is TGTGCCAGCAGCTTTAGTCATAACGGGGAGCTGTTTTTT. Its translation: CASSFSHNGELFF.